The 32 T cell receptor beta chains in this list originate from one sample, sequenced in a study of blood T cell repertoires in COVID-19 (dated by TCRdb to 2020 to 2022). The library was obtained by the immunoSEQ multiplex PCR assay. In TCRdb, the immuneACCESS table is reduced to in-frame sequences with V and J assigned. These tables do not hold every clone; where another copy was compared, an unresolved V gene accounts for under half, and the others remain unexplained. Recorded for this sample are about 160,000 clones; approximately 84% of them occurred a single time. The ten largest clones represent around 5% of the sample. What was sequenced was peripheral blood. These TCRs come from a woman aged 45-65 years with COVID-19, enrolled during active disease.

This clone was seen a single time. This chain joins TRBV12-3 or TRBV12-4 and TRBJ1-5; D may be TRBD1 (5 bases). This CDR3 spans 11 amino acids. V was clipped by 6 bases and J by 11 bases, with 11 bases between them. CDR3 nucleotides: TGTGCCAGCAGCCCCGGGGGAGCCCAGCATTTT. Its protein is CASSPGGAQHF.

This chain joins TRBV28 and TRBJ1-1, with unresolved D. Germline V gene lookup returns CDR1 MDHEN and CDR2 SYDVKM. Trimming left V 8 bases short and J 0 bases short, with 4 bases between. CDR3 size: 11 residues. CDR3 loop: CASHLNTEAFF. The CDR3, as DNA: TGTGCCAGCCACTTGAACACTGAAGCTTTCTTT.

The V call is TRBV6-2 or TRBV6-3, the J call TRBJ1-2; the D is unclear. Germline CDR1 MNHEY, CDR2 SVGEGT. With 2 bases removed from V and 2 bases from J, the gap between germline ends came to 12 bases. The CDR3 totals 15 residues. CDR3 loop: CASSYTALYNYGYTF. The CDR3 DNA sequence: TGTGCCAGCAGTTACACAGCCTTATACAACTATGGCTACACCTTC.

This chain uses TRBV9 with TRBJ2-7, with D perhaps matching TRBD1 (6 bases). The CDR3 covers 13 residues. Per the germline V gene, CDR1 is SGDLS and CDR2 is YYNGEE. Trimming took off 3 bases at V and 6 bases at J, with 13 bases between the two ends. CDR3 sequence (DNA): TGTGCCAGCAGCGGCCTCAGGGGTGGCGAGCAGTACTTC. This translates into CASSGLRGGEQYF.

The chain combines TRBV12-3 or TRBV12-4 with TRBJ1-1; D gene uncertain. The CDR3 totals 13 residues. Trimming removed 6 bases at V and 1 base at J, with 9 bases between. CDR3 sequence (DNA): TGTGCCAGCAGGACTTCCGGGAACACTGAAGCTTTCTTT. This translates into CASRTSGNTEAFF.

The gene calls are TRBV6-5 and TRBJ2-7; 9 nucleotides match TRBD1. Germline loops: CDR1 MNHEY, CDR2 SVGAGI. The V segment lost 4 bases and the J segment 3 bases; nucleotides outside the gene matches: 7. This CDR3 spans 15 amino acids. This chain's CDR3 is CASSSAGTGNYEQYF. The CDR3, as DNA: TGTGCCAGCAGTTCCGCCGGGACAGGGAACTACGAGCAGTACTTC.

This chain connects TRBV21-1 to TRBJ1-2. TRBV21-1 is described as a pseudogene. The CDR3 spans 15 residues. CDR3 protein: CASSKPRGSTFGYTF. CDR3 DNA: TGTGCCAGCAGCAAACCGCGGGGGTCTACCTTTGGCTACACCTTC.

This chain connects TRBV5-6 to TRBJ2-7, with D possibly TRBD1 on 6 matching bases. The V and J ends lost 4 bases and 6 bases respectively, with 14 bases between them. Per the germline V gene, CDR1 is SGHDT and CDR2 is YYEEEE. The CDR3 runs 13 residues. In DNA, the CDR3 is TGTGCCAGCAGCACAACAGGGATCCGCGAGCAGTACTTC. The encoded protein is CASSTTGIREQYF.

The chain couples TRBV6-5 to TRBJ2-5; possibly TRBD2 for D (6 bases). The V gene's germline CDR1 is MNHEY and CDR2 SVGAGI. This CDR3 is built from 12 residues. V was shortened by 9 bases and J by 7 bases, with 15 bases between the two germline ends. The CDR3 protein is CASGDTGVTQYF. CDR3 DNA: TGTGCCAGTGGAGACACGGGGGTGACCCAGTACTTC.

The chain links TRBV5-1 to TRBJ1-1, with 7 bases that match TRBD1. Trimming cost V 0 bases and J 1 base; bases outside gene matches: 6. The CDR3 totals 16 residues. The V gene's germline CDR1 is SGHRS and CDR2 YFSETQ. CDR3 loop: CASSLGAGGRNTEAFF. In DNA, the CDR3 is TGCGCCAGCAGCTTGGGGGCAGGGGGGAGGAACACTGAAGCTTTCTTT.

V is TRBV2 and J is TRBJ2-3, with 11 positions matching TRBD2. J gave up 1 base and V 6 bases, and 6 bases lay outside the gene matches. The CDR3 is 16 residues long. Germline V gene lookup returns CDR1 SNHLY and CDR2 FYNNEI. CDR3 nucleotide sequence: TGTGCCAGCAGAACCGGGACTAGCGGCCGCACAGATACGCAGTATTTT. Protein sequence: CASRTGTSGRTDTQYF.

The genes are TRBV4-1 and TRBJ2-5, with 9 bases lining up with TRBD2. J lost 5 bases, V lost 0 bases, and 7 bases had no gene match. This CDR3 has 16 residues. Germline values: CDR1 MGHRA, CDR2 YSYEKL. The CDR3 bases are TGCGCCAGCAGCCAAGATTCGGCGGGGGGGCGGGAGACCCAGTACTTC. It encodes CASSQDSAGGRETQYF.

The J gene is TRBJ1-2, the V gene TRBV28; 8 nucleotides match TRBD1. This CDR3 is 15 amino acids long. CDR1 MDHEN and CDR2 SYDVKM come from the germline V gene. Trimming removed 5 bases from V and 1 base from J; junction bases left unmatched: 6. This CDR3 is CASSPGTGVNYGYTF. The CDR3 DNA reads TGTGCCAGCAGTCCCGGGACAGGAGTTAACTATGGCTACACCTTC.

The chain has TRBV5-1 and TRBJ2-1; 14 positions match TRBD2. The CDR3 length is 19 residues. The germline V gene has CDR1 SGHRS and CDR2 YFSETQ. With 0 bases clipped from V and 4 bases from J, the junction kept 9 bases outside the gene matches. The CDR3 nucleotides are TGCGCCAGCAGCTTGGAACCGGGACTAGCGGGGGCTCTATACAATGAGCAGTTCTTC. Protein sequence: CASSLEPGLAGALYNEQFF.

The chain is built from TRBV6-6 and TRBJ2-5; 10 bases map to TRBD2. CDR1 is MNHNY, CDR2 SVGAGI, per germline (reference sequence). The CDR3 runs 15 residues. V lost 2 bases and J lost 2; bases outside the gene matches: 2. CDR3 nucleotide sequence: TGTGCCAGCAGTTACCTTAGCGGGGGGCAAGAGACCCAGTACTTC. Translated: CASSYLSGGQETQYF.

This sequence joins TRBV5-1 and TRBJ2-7; 7 positions match TRBD2. Germline CDR1 and CDR2: SGHRS and YFSETQ. V lost 1 base and J lost 5; bases outside the gene matches: 6. The CDR3 has 14 residues. CDR3 DNA sequence: TGCGCCAGCAGCTTGATCGGGGGGAGAGACGAGCAGTACTTC. Translated: CASSLIGGRDEQYF.

The chain combines TRBV6-5 with TRBJ2-7, with TRBD1 matching over 7 bases. Germline lookup yields CDR1 MNHEY and CDR2 SVGAGI. V was clipped by 2 bases and J by 5 bases; unmatched bases: 3. This CDR3 spans 13 amino acids. The CDR3 DNA sequence: TGTGCCAGCAGTTACAAGCAGGGGGACGAGCAGTACTTC. Translating it yields CASSYKQGDEQYF.

The rearrangement links TRBV5-1 to TRBJ1-6; TRBD1 might be the D (5 bases). The ends were cut back, 0 bases at V and 9 bases at J, with 10 bases in the middle. The CDR3 is 14 amino acids. In germline, CDR1 is SGHRS, CDR2 YFSETQ. The CDR3 region is CASSLGGVSSPLHF. The CDR3 region has the DNA TGCGCCAGCAGCTTGGGGGGGGTAAGTTCACCCCTCCACTTT.

This clone was seen a single time. V gene TRBV24-1 combines with J gene TRBJ2-3, with 7 positions matching TRBD1. CDR3 length: 17 residues. Per the germline V gene, CDR1 is KGHDR and CDR2 is SFDVKD. Trimming removed 3 bases from V and 1 base from J; junction bases left unmatched: 9. The CDR3 loop is CATSDPKDRRCTDTQYF. The CDR3 DNA is TGTGCCACCAGTGATCCGAAGGACAGGCGCTGCACAGATACGCAGTATTTT.

This clone was recorded a few times. The V and J genes are TRBV12-3 or TRBV12-4 and TRBJ2-7; perhaps TRBD1 as D (6 bases). The CDR3 covers 13 residues. Trimming took off 3 bases at V and 1 base at J, with 7 bases between the two ends. The chain's CDR3 is CASSFGTSYEQYF. The DNA of the CDR3 is TGTGCCAGCAGTTTCGGGACATCCTACGAGCAGTACTTC.

The gene calls are TRBV2 and TRBJ2-1; no clear D gene. CDR3 length: 14 residues. The V gene lost 5 bases and the J gene lost 5 bases, with 13 bases spanning the gap. Looked up from germline, CDR1 is SNHLY and CDR2 is FYNNEI. CDR3 loop: CASSNLLTNNEQFF. Written as DNA, the CDR3 is TGTGCCAGCAGTAACCTATTGACAAACAATGAGCAGTTCTTC.

The gene calls are TRBV15 and TRBJ2-2, with a possible D match to TRBD2 (6 bases). The ends were cut back, 7 bases at V and 4 bases at J, with 13 bases in the middle. The CDR3 spans 14 residues. Germline V CDR1 and CDR2: LNHNV, YYDKDF (reference sequence). The CDR3 nucleotides are TGTGCCACCACCCCTGGCGGGGCCACCGGGGAGCTGTTTTTT. It is translated as CATTPGGATGELFF.

Turning to this clone: The same CDR3 also results from other DNA sequences found in this sample. V usage is TRBV5-1 and J usage is TRBJ2-3; 12 bases match TRBD2. The V gene end was trimmed by 4 bases and the J gene end by 3 bases; junction bases not matched to a gene: 15. The V gene's germline CDR1 is SGHRS and CDR2 YFSETQ. This CDR3 contains 19 residues. The CDR3 nucleotides read TGCGCCAGCAGCCCCGGCGGGCTAGCGGGGGGGCCCCGGACAGATACGCAGTATTTT. Protein product: CASSPGGLAGGPRTDTQYF.

The chain recombines TRBV7-2 with TRBJ2-5; the match to TRBD2 covers 9 bases. With 1 base clipped from V and 7 bases from J, the junction kept 10 bases outside the gene matches. This CDR3 has 16 residues. CDR1 is SGHTA and CDR2 is FQGNSA in the germline V gene. The CDR3 region has the DNA TGTGCCAGCAGCTTAGTATCTGGGGGACTAGCTGGGACCCAGTACTTC. It codes for CASSLVSGGLAGTQYF.

Only one count was recorded for this clone. The rearrangement joins TRBV29-1 to TRBJ1-1; D gene uncertain. This CDR3 comprises 10 residues. The V gene's germline CDR1 is SQVTM and CDR2 ANQGSEA. V was pared by 5 bases and J by 5 bases, with 6 bases between. CDR3 region: CSVRRTEAFF. For the CDR3, the DNA is TGCAGCGTTAGGCGGACTGAAGCTTTCTTT.

V and J are TRBV4-2 and TRBJ2-3; 8 bases agree with TRBD2. After removal of 0 bases from V and 3 bases from J, the junction contained 5 bases not matched to a gene. The CDR3 is made up of 16 amino acids. The germline V gene has CDR1 LGHNA and CDR2 YNFKEQ. The DNA for the CDR3 is TGTGCCAGCAGCCAAGACTGGCGGGGGGCTACAGATACGCAGTATTTT. Residues: CASSQDWRGATDTQYF.

The V gene is TRBV28, the J gene TRBJ2-2, with D tentatively TRBD1 (5 bases). CDR3 length: 16 residues. Germline CDR1 and CDR2: MDHEN and SYDVKM. V lost 8 bases, J lost 0 bases, and 16 bases lay in between. CDR3 nucleotide sequence: TGTGCCAGCGGTCTTGGGTGGGGCGCGAACACCGGGGAGCTGTTTTTT. It translates to CASGLGWGANTGELFF.

This clone was detected only once. The CDR3 DNA reads as TGTGCCAGCAGCCCCGGGGAGGGGGGATCACCCCTCCACTTT. As protein: CASSPGEGGSPLHF. The rearrangement links TRBV9 to TRBJ1-6; weak D call: TRBD1 (6 bases). The CDR3 contains 14 residues. V lost 4 bases to trimming and J lost 10 bases, with 15 bases between them. Germline CDR1 SGDLS, CDR2 YYNGEE.

The V call is TRBV6-6, the J call TRBJ2-3, with a weak D call TRBD1 (5 bases). The CDR3 consists of 12 residues. V was clipped by 7 bases and J by 4 bases, with 9 bases between them. Germline V lookup: CDR1 MNHNY, CDR2 SVGAGI (reference sequence). The CDR3 reads CASTKGADTQYF. CDR3 DNA sequence: TGTGCCAGCACCAAAGGGGCAGATACGCAGTATTTT.

The chain combines TRBV15 with TRBJ1-1; D unresolved. The CDR3 consists of 16 residues. Trimming took off 5 bases at V and 4 bases at J, with 20 bases between the two ends. From germline, CDR1 is LNHNV and CDR2 YYDKDF (reference sequence). CDR3 in amino acids: CATSPLAVESGTEAFF. The CDR3 DNA sequence: TGTGCCACCAGCCCCTTAGCCGTAGAAAGTGGCACTGAAGCTTTCTTT.

The chain employs TRBV7-2 and TRBJ2-3, with D perhaps matching TRBD2 (6 bases). With 5 bases removed from V and 0 bases from J, the gap between germline ends came to 18 bases. The CDR3 has 17 residues. Germline-derived CDR1 and CDR2 are SGHTA and FQGNSA. The CDR3 coding sequence is TGTGCCAGCAGCCTACCTCGGGAGACAGCTAGCACAGATACGCAGTATTTT. The encoded protein is CASSLPRETASTDTQYF.

In its sample, this clone was seen a few times. This chain connects TRBV4-2 to TRBJ2-5; 12 bases are shared with TRBD1. Germline trimming cut 0 bases from V and 5 bases from J; bases unmatched to any gene: 10. Germline V gene data show CDR1 as LGHNA and CDR2 as YNFKEQ. This CDR3 is built from 18 residues. The CDR3 sequence is CASSQEDPGTGGLETQYF. In DNA, the CDR3 is TGTGCCAGCAGCCAAGAGGACCCCGGGACAGGGGGCTTGGAGACCCAGTACTTC.